These 18 T cell receptor beta chains were all obtained from the same sample, sequenced in a study of cytomegalovirus exposure and HLA in healthy donors. Amplification used 60 Vbeta primers and 13 Jbeta primers. Clones were read by immunoSEQ multiplex PCR, and TCRdb kept only the in-frame ones, dropping some. The sample shows tens of thousands of clones, around three quarters of them seen only once. The sample comprised PBMCs. The source of these receptors is a female donor in good health and CMV-seronegative.

V usage is TRBV6-1 and J usage is TRBJ1-2; D remains unclear. The CDR3 length is 14 residues. V gave up 1 base and J gave up 4 bases, with 10 bases separating them. Germline values: CDR1 MNHNS, CDR2 SASEGT. The CDR3 sequence is CASSEGPLGYGYTF. Here the CDR3 DNA reads TGTGCCAGCAGTGAAGGGCCTCTAGGCTATGGCTACACCTTC.

The chain carries TRBV7-2 and TRBJ1-1; D perhaps matches TRBD1 (5 bases). The CDR3 sequence is 18 residues long. The germline gives CDR1 SGHTA, CDR2 FQGNSA. The V end was cut by 2 bases, the J end by 5 bases, with 24 bases between. As DNA, the CDR3 is TGTGCCAGCAGCTTAACGGGCCTGGTGACAAGGGGTAAGACTGAAGCTTTCTTT. Residues: CASSLTGLVTRGKTEAFF.

This chain links TRBV14 with TRBJ1-2; a possible D gene is TRBD1 (5 bases). CDR1 is SGHDN and CDR2 is FVKESK in the germline V gene. This CDR3 has 15 amino acids. V was pared by 6 bases and J by 8 bases, with 22 bases between. As DNA, the CDR3 is TGTGCCAGCAGTCGGGCCAGGGCTCCCACCGGGGGCTACACCTTC. This translates into CASSRARAPTGGYTF.

This clone came up a few times. The gene calls are TRBV28 and TRBJ1-1, with a possible D match to TRBD1 (5 bases). This CDR3 is built from 14 residues. Trimming removed 6 bases at V and 0 bases at J, with 11 bases between. From germline, CDR1 is MDHEN and CDR2 SYDVKM. In DNA, the CDR3 is TGTGCCAGCAGGCGCAGGGAGGTGAACACTGAAGCTTTCTTT. The encoded protein is CASRRREVNTEAFF.

The chain combines TRBV4-2 with TRBJ2-7; 11 nucleotides match TRBD2. Trimming at V came to 4 bases and at J to 2 bases, leaving 4 bases not matched to a gene. The CDR3 has 15 amino acids. Germline loops: CDR1 LGHNA, CDR2 YNFKEQ. CDR3 amino acids: CASSPFSGGAYEQYF. The CDR3 region has the DNA TGTGCCAGCAGCCCTTTTAGCGGGGGGGCCTACGAGCAGTACTTC.

The rearrangement links TRBV7-9 to TRBJ1-5, with 8 bases identical to TRBD1. Germline V gene lookup returns CDR1 SEHNR and CDR2 FQNEAQ (reference sequence). Trimming at V came to 5 bases and at J to 4 bases, leaving 4 bases not matched to a gene. CDR3 length: 14 amino acids. The CDR3 is CASSTGGGNQPQHF. The CDR3 DNA is TGTGCCAGCAGCACAGGGGGTGGGAATCAGCCCCAGCATTTT.

The chain has TRBV7-9 and TRBJ2-1; 11 bases align to TRBD2. CDR1 and CDR2 (germline): SEHNR, FQNEAQ (reference sequence). The V segment lost 8 bases and the J segment 4 bases; nucleotides outside the gene matches: 1. CDR3 length equals 13 residues. The CDR3 region is CASGLAGYNEQFF. CDR3 in DNA: TGTGCCAGCGGACTAGCGGGTTACAATGAGCAGTTCTTC.

The chain couples TRBV7-9 to TRBJ1-2; D gene unclear. CDR3 length equals 13 residues. Trimming left V 5 bases short and J 0 bases short, with 7 bases between. The V gene's germline CDR1 is SEHNR and CDR2 FQNEAQ (reference sequence). The CDR3 loop is CASSQVANYGYTF. CDR3 nucleotide sequence: TGTGCCAGCAGCCAGGTAGCTAACTATGGCTACACCTTC.

The V call is TRBV27, the J call TRBJ1-2; TRBD1 is a possible D gene (5 bases). The CDR3 loop spans 15 amino acids. The V gene's germline CDR1 is MNHEY and CDR2 SMNVEV (reference sequence). The V and J ends lost 7 bases and 4 bases respectively, with 19 bases between them. DNA of the CDR3: TGTGCCAGCACCCCGGGGCGGGGACCAGGCTATGGCTACACCTTC. It is translated as CASTPGRGPGYGYTF.

The chain uses TRBV2 and TRBJ1-2; 9 bases align to TRBD1. Germline V gives CDR1 SNHLY, CDR2 FYNNEI. The CDR3 consists of 10 residues. The CDR3 reads CVGTGNGYTF. The DNA of the CDR3 is TGTGTTGGGACAGGGAATGGCTACACCTTC.

CDR3 coding DNA: TGTGCCAGCAGCTTGCGGCGACCCGGAAACACCATATATTTT. As protein: CASSLRRPGNTIYF. The chain uses TRBV7-4 and TRBJ1-3; no clear D gene. V lost 3 bases and J 4 bases, leaving 10 bases between the germline ends. Germline V gene data show CDR1 as SGHVT and CDR2 as SQSDAQ. CDR3 size: 14 residues.

This chain joins TRBV2 and TRBJ1-2; TRBD1 agrees at 8 bases. V was pared by 5 bases and J by 7 bases, with 6 bases of the junction left unmatched. This CDR3 region has 13 residues. Germline CDR1 and CDR2: SNHLY and FYNNEI. Here the CDR3 DNA reads TGTGCCAGCAGTCCGCAGGGGGCGCGTGGCTACACCTTC. Amino acid sequence: CASSPQGARGYTF. Filled out from reference TRBV2 and TRBJ1-2, the complete variable domain reads EPEVTQTPSHQVTQMGQEVILRCVPISNHLYFYWYRQILGQKVEFLVSFYNNEISEKSEIFDDQFSVERPDGSNFTLKIRSTKLEDSAMYFCASSPQGARGYTFGSGTRLTVV.

The rearrangement uses TRBV27 and TRBJ1-1; the match to TRBD1 covers 8 bases. The germline V gene has CDR1 MNHEY and CDR2 SMNVEV (reference sequence). The CDR3 covers 18 residues. V lost 5 bases to trimming and J lost 2 bases; unmatched junction nucleotides: 16. The CDR3 DNA reads TGTGCCAGCAGTAAAGGAGACAGGGGAGAAGTAGTAAACACTGAAGCTTTCTTT. The encoded protein is CASSKGDRGEVVNTEAFF.

This clone showed up just once. A read error may account for a junction end that differs from germline. The chain joins TRBV2 to TRBJ1-3; D ambiguous. Germline values: CDR1 SNHLY, CDR2 FYNNEI. The CDR3 runs to 15 residues. CDR3 sequence: CASSEVGSGGNTIYF. CDR3 DNA sequence: TGTGCCAGCAGCGAAGTCGGCAGCGGTGGAAACACCATATATTTT.

The chain is built from TRBV7-3 and TRBJ2-1; D perhaps matches TRBD1 (5 bases). The CDR3 runs to 15 residues. Germline loops: CDR1 SGHTA, CDR2 FQGTGA. Trimming took 5 bases from V and 4 from J, leaving 15 bases between them. In DNA, the CDR3 is TGTGCCAGCAGCCAGGGCAACCCCTCTTACAATGAGCAGTTCTTC. The encoded protein is CASSQGNPSYNEQFF. Supplemented by reference TRBV7-3 and TRBJ2-1, the full variable domain reads GAGVSQTPSNKVTEKGKYVELRCDPISGHTALYWYRQSLGQGPEFLIYFQGTGAADDSGLPNDRFFAVRPEGSVSTLKIQRTERGDSAVYLCASSQGNPSYNEQFFGPGTRLTVL.

V and J are TRBV7-9 and TRBJ2-1; 13 nucleotides agree with TRBD2. The CDR3 has 17 amino acids. The germline V gene encodes CDR1 SEHNR and CDR2 FQNEAQ (reference sequence). Trimming at V came to 5 bases and at J to 7 bases, leaving 11 bases not matched to a gene. DNA of the CDR3: TGTGCCAGCAGCGGTCGAACTAGCGGGGGGGCTCGGAATGAGCAGTTCTTC. This sequence encodes CASSGRTSGGARNEQFF.

In the case of this clone: Within the sample, other DNA sequences also encode this same CDR3. The chain combines TRBV6-1 with TRBJ1-1, with 7 bases lining up with TRBD1. Germline loops: CDR1 MNHNS, CDR2 SASEGT. The CDR3 is 15 residues long. V lost 7 bases to trimming and J lost 1 base; unmatched junction nucleotides: 9. The CDR3 sequence: CASTTLRTGNTEAFF. CDR3 DNA sequence: TGTGCCAGCACCACCCTAAGGACAGGGAACACTGAAGCTTTCTTT.

V gene TRBV18 combines with J gene TRBJ1-1; D unresolved. V was pared by 3 bases and J by 5 bases, with 13 bases between. The CDR3 runs to 14 residues. CDR1 and CDR2 from the germline V gene are KGHSH and LQKENI. CDR3 sequence reads: CASSPLRGGTEAFF. The CDR3 bases are TGTGCCAGCTCACCGTTGCGGGGAGGGACTGAAGCTTTCTTT.